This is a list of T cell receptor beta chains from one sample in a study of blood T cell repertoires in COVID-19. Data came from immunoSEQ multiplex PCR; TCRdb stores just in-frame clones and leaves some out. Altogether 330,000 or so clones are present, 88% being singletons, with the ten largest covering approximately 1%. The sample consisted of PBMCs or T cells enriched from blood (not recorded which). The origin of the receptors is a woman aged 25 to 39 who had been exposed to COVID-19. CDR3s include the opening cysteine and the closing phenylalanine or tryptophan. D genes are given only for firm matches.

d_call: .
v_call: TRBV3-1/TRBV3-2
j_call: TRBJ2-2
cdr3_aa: CASTGDGPGELFF

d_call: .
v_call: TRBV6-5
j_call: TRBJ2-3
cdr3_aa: CASSSGGEPTDTQYF

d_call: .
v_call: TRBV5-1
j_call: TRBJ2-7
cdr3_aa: CASSLVSVYEQYF

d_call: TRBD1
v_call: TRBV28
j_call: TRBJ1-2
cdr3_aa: CASSSPGTESWGYTF

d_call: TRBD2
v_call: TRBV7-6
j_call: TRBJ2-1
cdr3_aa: CASSPKGLAGYNEQFF

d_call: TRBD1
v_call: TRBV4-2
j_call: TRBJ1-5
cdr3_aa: CASSQEGGTGRGYQPQHF

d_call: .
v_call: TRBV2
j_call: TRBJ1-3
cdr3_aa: CASNRDSGNTIYF

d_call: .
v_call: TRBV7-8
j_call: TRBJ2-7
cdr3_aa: CASSTRTATYEQYF

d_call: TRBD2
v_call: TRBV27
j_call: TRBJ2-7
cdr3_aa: CASSLLGGGVYEQYF

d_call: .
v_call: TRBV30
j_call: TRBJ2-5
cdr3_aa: CAWSVNAQGETQYF

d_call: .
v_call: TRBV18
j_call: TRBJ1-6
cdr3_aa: CASSPSQDNSPLHF

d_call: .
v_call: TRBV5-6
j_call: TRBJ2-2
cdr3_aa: CASSVYSDWSPGELFF

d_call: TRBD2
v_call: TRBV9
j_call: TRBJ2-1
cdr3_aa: CASSVGDGRTSGSSNEQFF

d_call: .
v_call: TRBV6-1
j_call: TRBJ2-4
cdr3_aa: CASSDEGTRYF

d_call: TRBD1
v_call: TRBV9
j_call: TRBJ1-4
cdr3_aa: CASSAGDREREKLFF